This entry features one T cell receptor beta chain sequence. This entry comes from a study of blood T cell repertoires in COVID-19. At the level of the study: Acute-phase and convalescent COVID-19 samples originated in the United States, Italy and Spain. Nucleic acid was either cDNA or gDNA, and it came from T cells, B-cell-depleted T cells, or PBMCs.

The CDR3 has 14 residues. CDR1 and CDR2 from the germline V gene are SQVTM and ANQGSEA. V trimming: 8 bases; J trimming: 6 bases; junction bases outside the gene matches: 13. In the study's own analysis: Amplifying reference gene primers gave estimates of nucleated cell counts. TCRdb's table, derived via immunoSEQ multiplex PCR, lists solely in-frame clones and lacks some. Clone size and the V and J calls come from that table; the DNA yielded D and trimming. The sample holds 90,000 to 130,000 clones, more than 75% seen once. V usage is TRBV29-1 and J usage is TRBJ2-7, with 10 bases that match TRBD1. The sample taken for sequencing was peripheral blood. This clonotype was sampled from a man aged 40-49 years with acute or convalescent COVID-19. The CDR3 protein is CSPVGRDRGVEQYF. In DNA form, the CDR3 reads TGCAGCCCCGTAGGCCGGGACAGGGGTGTCGAGCAGTACTTC.